Shown below are 13 T cell receptor beta chains from a single sample sequenced in a study of blood T cell repertoires in COVID-19. This table comes from immunoSEQ multiplex PCR, and its TCRdb copy is limited to in-frame clones, with some not included. The sample yields about 260,000 clones, roughly nine tenths seen once. The material sequenced was peripheral blood. The receptors were gathered from a man aged 60-69 years who had recovered from COVID-19.

The chain combines TRBV30 with TRBJ1-1, with 7 bases that match TRBD1. The CDR3 has 17 residues. Unmatched junction bases numbered 15, after V lost 0 bases and J lost 5 bases. CDR1 is GTSNPN, CDR2 SVGIG, per germline (reference sequence). The CDR3 sequence: CAWSVPSGRGQETEAFF. For the CDR3, the DNA is TGTGCCTGGAGTGTACCCAGTGGAAGGGGGCAAGAGACTGAAGCTTTCTTT. Based on the CDR3 plus reference TRBV30 and TRBJ1-1, the full variable domain is SQTIHQWPATLVQPVGSPLSLECTVEGTSNPNLYWYRQAAGRGLQLLFYSVGIGQISSEVPQNLSASRPQDRQFILSSKKLLLSDSGFYLCAWSVPSGRGQETEAFFGQGTRLTVV.

This chain connects TRBV7-6 to TRBJ2-7; TRBD1 matches 8 bases. The length of the CDR3 is 14 residues. V lost 4 bases, J lost 3 bases, and 5 bases stayed unmatched. CDR1 and CDR2 (germline): SGHVS, FNYEAQ. As DNA, the CDR3 is TGTGCCAGCAGCTCGACAGGGGATTACTACGAGCAGTACTTC. Translation gives CASSSTGDYYEQYF.

The rearrangement joins TRBV5-6 to TRBJ1-2; D not resolved. The CDR3 is 11 amino acids. V lost 5 bases and J 5 bases, leaving 7 bases between the germline ends. From germline, CDR1 is SGHDT and CDR2 YYEEEE. This chain's CDR3 is CASSSLYGYTF. The CDR3 region has the DNA TGTGCCAGCAGTTCCTTATATGGCTACACCTTC.

This rearrangement joins TRBV15 to TRBJ2-2; no firm D call. The CDR3 has 14 amino acids. The germline CDR1 and CDR2 sequences are LNHNV and YYDKDF (reference sequence). Trimming removed 3 bases from V and 2 bases from J, with 7 bases in between. The CDR3, as DNA: TGTGCCACCAGCAGTGGCAGAAACACCGGGGAGCTGTTTTTT. Translating gives CATSSGRNTGELFF.

The V call is TRBV11-2, the J call TRBJ1-2; no clear D. This CDR3 comprises 14 residues. The V and J ends lost 3 bases and 4 bases respectively, with 12 bases between them. Germline-derived CDR1 and CDR2 are SGHAT and FQNNGV. CDR3 sequence reads: CASSFGSAVYGYTF. The CDR3 DNA follows: TGTGCCAGCAGCTTTGGGTCAGCGGTCTATGGCTACACCTTC.

The chain uses TRBV20-1 and TRBJ2-5, with TRBD1 identical over 7 bases. With V trimmed by 3 bases and J by 7 bases, 2 bases remained unmatched. CDR3 size: 11 residues. Germline V gives CDR1 DFQATT, CDR2 SNEGSKA (reference sequence). The CDR3 sequence is CSARPGGTQYF. CDR3 DNA: TGCAGTGCTAGGCCAGGGGGGACCCAGTACTTC.

The chain is built from TRBV5-1 and TRBJ2-2; tentative D call: TRBD1 (6 bases). Trimming cost V 3 bases and J 7 bases, with 13 bases left between them. The CDR3 is made up of 14 amino acids. Germline V gene lookup returns CDR1 SGHRS and CDR2 YFSETQ. The CDR3 DNA reads as TGCGCCAGCAGCTGGGGTACAGGGTTCGGGGAGCTGTTTTTT. Its translation: CASSWGTGFGELFF.

The chain recombines TRBV7-9 with TRBJ2-7; no firm D call. The germline V gene has CDR1 SEHNR and CDR2 FQNEAQ (reference sequence). This CDR3 region has 9 residues. The ends were cut back, 3 bases at V and 9 bases at J, with 3 bases in the middle. CDR3 in amino acids: CASSFGQYF. In nucleotides, the CDR3 is TGTGCCAGCAGCTTCGGGCAGTACTTC. The full variable domain, in which reference TRBV7-9 and TRBJ2-7 provide the parts outside the CDR3, is DTGVSQNPRHKITKRGQNVTFRCDPISEHNRLYWYRQTLGQGPEFLTYFQNEAQLEKSRLLSDRFSAERPKGSFSTLEIQRTEQGDSAMYLCASSFGQYFGPGTRLTVT.

The chain combines TRBV27 with TRBJ1-2; D is perhaps TRBD1 (6 bases). With 3 bases removed from V and 4 bases from J, the gap between germline ends came to 18 bases. The CDR3 is 16 residues long. Germline CDR1 reads MNHEY; CDR2 reads SMNVEV (reference sequence). This chain's CDR3 is CASSFSGTTTVYGYTF. In DNA, the CDR3 is TGTGCCAGCAGTTTTTCCGGGACAACGACCGTCTATGGCTACACCTTC.

The genes are TRBV15 and TRBJ2-4; the D gene is possibly TRBD1 (6 bases). CDR1 and CDR2 from the germline V gene are LNHNV and YYDKDF (reference sequence). CDR3 length: 17 amino acids. The V end was cut by 0 bases, the J end by 3 bases, with 15 bases between. The CDR3 is CATSRDQGTHIKNIQYF. For the CDR3, the DNA is TGTGCCACCAGCAGAGATCAGGGGACCCACATCAAAAACATTCAGTACTTC.

The rearrangement joins TRBV27 to TRBJ2-3; D perhaps matches TRBD1 (5 bases). This CDR3 has 16 residues. Germline values: CDR1 MNHEY, CDR2 SMNVEV (reference sequence). Trimming took 2 bases from V and 6 from J, leaving 18 bases between them. CDR3 amino acids: CASSLTGSGWGDTQYF. The CDR3 DNA follows: TGTGCCAGCAGTTTAACTGGTAGTGGTTGGGGCGATACGCAGTATTTT.

V gene TRBV11-3 combines with J gene TRBJ1-3; the match to TRBD1 covers 8 bases. Germline CDR1 SGHNT, CDR2 YENEEA. V shed 6 bases, J shed 0 bases, and the junction held 7 bases outside the gene matches. This CDR3 is built from 16 residues. In DNA, the CDR3 is TGTGCCAGCAGTTCCGGACAGGGCCTCTCTGGAAACACCATATATTTT. It encodes CASSSGQGLSGNTIYF. Full variable domain (remainder filled in from reference TRBV11-3 and TRBJ1-3): EAGVVQSPRYKIIEKKQPVAFWCNPISGHNTLYWYLQNLGQGPELLIRYENEEAVDDSQLPKDRFSAERLKGVDSTLKIQPAELGDSAVYLCASSSGQGLSGNTIYFGEGSWLTVV.

CDR3 nucleotides: TGCGCCAGCAGCCGACCGGGACAGGGTTCACCCCTCCACTTT. Its protein product is CASSRPGQGSPLHF. This chain links TRBV5-1 with TRBJ1-6; 9 bases match TRBD1. From germline, CDR1 is SGHRS and CDR2 YFSETQ. The V and J ends lost 4 bases and 9 bases, in that order; junction bases with no gene match: 5. The CDR3 is 14 amino acids.